Sequencing of this T cell receptor (beta chain) was carried out in a study of PD-1 blockade in classical Hodgkin lymphoma. Broader study findings: Researchers reported that CD4+ TCR diversity, though not CD8+, rose significantly by C4D1.

The germline V gene has CDR1 SGDLS and CDR2 YYNGEE. This CDR3 contains 17 residues. The ends were cut back, 6 bases at V and 0 bases at J, with 19 bases in the middle. Each of the patients experienced relapse following autologous stem cell transplantation, and their brentuximab vedotin exposure differed. As concerns this clone: What it recognizes is unknown.

Clones were read by immunoSEQ multiplex PCR, and TCRdb kept only the in-frame ones, dropping some. Here the sample spans approximately 160,000 clones, around 73% being singletons. This material consisted of peripheral blood mononuclear cells (PBMCs), taken before the second cycle of nivolumab. V usage is TRBV9 and J usage is TRBJ1-5, with no clear D. This TCR came from a human donor with classical Hodgkin lymphoma. DNA for the CDR3: TGTGCCAGCACCAACGGGCAGGTCGGGGATAGCAATCAGCCCCAGCATTTT. Translating gives CASTNGQVGDSNQPQHF. The whole variable domain, remainder taken from reference TRBV9 and TRBJ1-5, is DSGVTQTPKHLITATGQRVTLRCSPRSGDLSVYWYQQSLDQGLQFLIQYYNGEERAKGNILERFSAQQFPDLHSELNLSSLELGDSALYFCASTNGQVGDSNQPQHFGDGTRLSIL.